Described below is a single TCR beta chain sequence and its context. Germline V gene lookup returns CDR1 MNHEY and CDR2 SVGAGI. This CDR3 is built from 13 residues. The V gene lost 5 bases and the J gene lost 7 bases, with 15 bases spanning the gap. TCRdb independently ran MiXCR on the RT-PCR reads; one entry per CDR3 protein. The data contain 650,000 to 800,000 distinct CDR3 sequences, more than 13% of them singletons. Source material: memory CD4+ T cells from blood. This chain joins TRBV6-5 and TRBJ2-7; D is ambiguous. The sequence derives from a female donor in good health, serving as a healthy control. The CDR3 DNA reads as TGTGCCAGCAGTGCCCCACCCTTGGGGGAGCAGTACTTC. This sequence encodes CASSAPPLGEQYF.